Presented here are 6 T cell receptor beta chains from one specimen sequenced in a study of T cell changes during pregnancy in multiple sclerosis. This table comes from immunoSEQ multiplex PCR, and its TCRdb copy is limited to in-frame clones, with some not included. The sample lists tens of thousands of clones; roughly 90% were seen once. The sample consisted of peripheral blood, taken in the second trimester of pregnancy. The origin of the receptors is a female donor with multiple sclerosis, enrolled in a pregnancy study.

This clone came up once. V is TRBV19 and J is TRBJ1-2, with D perhaps matching TRBD1 (6 bases). Germline assignment: CDR1 LNHDA and CDR2 SQIVND (reference sequence). V lost 7 bases, J lost 1 base, and 16 bases lay in between. The CDR3 has 15 amino acids. Here the CDR3 reads CASIRDTIFNYGYTF. CDR3 DNA: TGTGCCAGTATACGGGACACCATCTTTAACTATGGCTACACCTTC.

This sequence joins TRBV19 and TRBJ1-1; D perhaps matches TRBD1 (5 bases). Germline V gene lookup returns CDR1 LNHDA and CDR2 SQIVND (reference sequence). The germline V and J ends were trimmed by 7 bases and 4 bases, with 16 bases remaining between them. This CDR3 is 14 amino acids long. Here the CDR3 reads CASTIMGGGTEAFF. CDR3 nucleotides: TGTGCCAGTACCATTATGGGGGGAGGCACTGAAGCTTTCTTT.

The chain joins TRBV6-5 to TRBJ1-4; D gene ambiguous. The V end was cut by 10 bases, the J end by 8 bases, with 14 bases between. The CDR3 totals 12 residues. In germline, CDR1 is MNHEY, CDR2 SVGAGI. The CDR3 protein is CATGAGREKLFF. CDR3 DNA: TGTGCCACCGGAGCCGGGAGGGAAAAACTGTTTTTT.

CDR3 residues: CASSLKFAGGNTGELFF. The CDR3 DNA reads TGCGCCAGCAGCTTAAAATTTGCGGGGGGGAACACCGGGGAGCTGTTTTTT. This chain links TRBV5-1 with TRBJ2-2; 8 bases match TRBD2. This CDR3 is built from 17 residues. V shed 2 bases, J shed 1 base, and the junction held 7 bases outside the gene matches. CDR1 and CDR2 from the germline V gene are SGHRS and YFSETQ.

Concerning this clone: The germline gene is not matched at one end of the junction; a read error may be the cause. The chain recombines TRBV7-7 with TRBJ2-7; weak D call: TRBD2 (6 bases). This CDR3 has 14 residues. CDR1 is SSHAT, CDR2 FNYEAQ, per germline (reference sequence). Here the CDR3 DNA reads TGTGCTAGCAGCCCGAGCCGGGGGAGCGACGAGCAGTACTTC. Translation: CASSPSRGSDEQYF.

The chain joins TRBV28 to TRBJ1-2; TRBD1 matches 7 bases. CDR1 and CDR2 from the germline V gene are MDHEN and SYDVKM. The CDR3 contains 16 residues. J gave up 7 bases and V 1 base, and 12 bases lay outside the gene matches. CDR3: CASSLLDRGRRGGYTF. CDR3 nucleotides: TGTGCCAGCAGTTTATTAGATAGGGGGCGCCGAGGTGGCTACACCTTC.